This is a list of T cell receptor beta chains from one sample in a study of blood T cell repertoires in COVID-19. Sequencing used immunoSEQ multiplex PCR; TCRdb keeps in-frame clones, though not all of them. The table records 250,000 to 300,000 clones, around nine tenths of them present only once. Sequencing was done on a sample of peripheral blood. These receptors came from a man aged 35 to 55 with acute or convalescent COVID-19. CDR3s include the opening cysteine and the closing phenylalanine or tryptophan.

j_call	v_call	cdr3_length	cdr3_aa
TRBJ1-2	TRBV6-5	10	CASSRWRYTF
TRBJ1-4	TRBV6-5	15	CASSSLDSNNEKLFF
TRBJ2-1	TRBV7-6	16	CASSPKDRSSYNEQFF
TRBJ2-7	TRBV19	16	CASSPGLAGIIYEQYF
TRBJ1-6	TRBV7-9	17	CASSLAPPGSYNSPLHF
TRBJ1-1	TRBV7-9	17	CASSLEAGYFMNTEAFF
TRBJ2-1	TRBV18	15	CASSLRQGANNEQFF
TRBJ1-1	TRBV7-2	13	CASSLVRAREAFF
TRBJ2-1	TRBV24-1	15	CATSTPISGDNEQFF
TRBJ2-5	TRBV5-1	13	CASSFRQGETQYF
TRBJ1-1	TRBV27	17	CASSPLPSGTKNTEAFF
TRBJ2-1	TRBV12-3/TRBV12-4	13	CASRPGQIDEQFF
TRBJ2-7	TRBV11-1	12	CASSQYRDEQYF
TRBJ2-1	TRBV7-2	15	CASSSSGRSYNEQFF
TRBJ2-7	TRBV2	15	CASRLGDTQGHEQYF
TRBJ2-1	TRBV10-1	16	CASSELRAGGLQEQFF
TRBJ1-2	TRBV18	12	CASSQDRYGYTF
TRBJ1-1	TRBV5-1	15	CASSPPLGGANEAFF
TRBJ2-3	TRBV4-2	13	CASSQSGTDTQYF
TRBJ1-6	TRBV9	15	CASSVVGGDNSPLHF
TRBJ2-2	TRBV25-1	16	CASSESGQGNTGELFF
TRBJ2-3	TRBV11-3	15	CASSLGQQSTDTQYF
TRBJ1-2	TRBV5-6	18	CASSLFGTGTSPAYGYTF
TRBJ2-6	TRBV29-1	16	CSVELQGLSGANVLTF
TRBJ1-2	TRBV30	12	CAGQQDSYGYTF
TRBJ1-5	TRBV7-8	15	CASSPDRGRGQPQHF
TRBJ1-2	TRBV7-2	11	CASGAVYGYTF